This T cell receptor beta chain originates from a study of T cells after yellow fever vaccination. Study-level background: SMART-Seq v4 Ultra Low Input prepared libraries from low-cell fractions. Study observations and caveats: The presence of abundant clonotypes contaminating from the bulk population was possible in FACS-sorted repertoires.

Conversion of TCR transcripts into cDNA relied on 5'RACE template switching, which added a universal primer site and UMIs. TCRdb used MiXCR to reprocess the 5' RACE reads, holding one entry per CDR3 protein. The sample includes hundreds of thousands of distinct CDR3 sequences, 9% to 15% of them seen just once. With regard to this clonotype: The antigen is not known.

Losses at the gene ends were 1 base for V and 9 bases for J; bases not matched to a gene: 6. Germline assignment: CDR1 DFQATT and CDR2 SNEGSKA (reference sequence). The length of the CDR3 is 16 residues. This TCR was sampled from a man younger than 40 who received the YFV17D yellow fever vaccine. This specimen was PBMCs, taken on the day of the yellow fever booster vaccination. V usage is TRBV20-1 and J usage is TRBJ2-1; 16 bases are shared with TRBD2. Written as DNA, the CDR3 is TGCAGTGCTAGAGCGGCCGGGACTAGCGGGAGGGGTGAGCAGTTCTTC. Protein product: CSARAAGTSGRGEQFF.